This T cell receptor (beta chain) was found in a study of breast tumors, draining lymph nodes, adjacent tissues. Study outcomes and limitations: Tumor TCR diversity was below lymph nodes but above nontumor tissue. Findings are consistent with lymph node origin and intratumoral expansion of most tumor T cells. That most tumor T cells come from lymph nodes remained unproven. Luminal-like breast cancer showed significantly higher tumor–nontumor repertoire similarity than basal-like.

This CDR3 has 13 amino acids. Trimming removed 6 bases from V and 7 bases from J, with 15 bases in between. Per the germline V gene, CDR1 is DFQATT and CDR2 is SNEGSKA (reference sequence). One entry per CDR3 protein results from TCRdb running MiXCR on the multiplex PCR reads. The data contain around 290,000 distinct CDR3 sequences, 30% of them singletons. The lymph nodes were axillary draining lymph nodes from breast cancer patients. This clonotype was counted at least ten times. Its antigen is unknown. The chain is built from TRBV20-1 and TRBJ1-4; D is possibly TRBD1 (6 bases). The sample comprised axillary lymph node tissue. This receptor was identified in a female donor with breast cancer. Some clones in this sample may be carry-over from other donors' samples. The CDR3 spells CSAWDIGSEKLFF. CDR3 DNA: TGCAGTGCCTGGGACATCGGGAGTGAAAAACTGTTTTTT.